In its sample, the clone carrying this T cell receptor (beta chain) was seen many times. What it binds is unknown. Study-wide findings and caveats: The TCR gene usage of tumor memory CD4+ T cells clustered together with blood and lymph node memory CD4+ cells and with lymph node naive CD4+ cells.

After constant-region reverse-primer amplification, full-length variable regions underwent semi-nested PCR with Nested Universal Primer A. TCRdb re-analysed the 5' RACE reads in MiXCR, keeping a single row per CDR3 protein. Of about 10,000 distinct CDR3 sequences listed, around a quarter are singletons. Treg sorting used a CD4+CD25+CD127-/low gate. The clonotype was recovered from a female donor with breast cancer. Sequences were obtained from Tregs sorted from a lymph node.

The CDR3 loop reads CASGSSPRPYGNYGYTF. The CDR3 nucleotides are TGTGCCAGCGGTTCGAGCCCGCGACCCTACGGCAATTATGGCTACACCTTC. The chain carries TRBV6-5 and TRBJ1-2; D is ambiguous. The V end lost 8 bases, the J end lost 5 bases, and 27 bases lay between the germline ends. CDR3 length: 17 residues. In germline, CDR1 is MNHEY, CDR2 SVGAGI.